This T cell receptor (beta chain) was found in a study of regulatory T cells in long-lasting Graves disease (dated by TCRdb to about 2021). Broadly, across the study: In the newly diagnosed Graves' disease group, patients had been taking antithyroid drugs for less than 3 months. The study took place in China and was registered as a clinical trial. Persistent Graves' disease patients were compared with newly diagnosed Graves' disease patients by peripheral blood TCR sequencing and RNA sequencing. A total of about 33 samples underwent TCR sequencing, from 13 patients with persistent Graves' disease and some 20 patients with newly diagnosed Graves' disease.

Germline trimming: 6 bases from V, 3 bases from J; junction bases outside gene matches: 8. Taken from cysteine to phenylalanine, the CDR3 has 17 residues. Here the CDR3 DNA is all that survives: 51 bases in frame from base 1. CDR1 and CDR2 (SNHLY, FYNNEI) derive from the germline V gene. The research as a whole found: Persistent patients shared more public clonotypes among themselves (around 2,800) than newly diagnosed patients did (about 970). Persistent Graves' disease patients showed lower TCR Shannon entropy and fewer highly expanded clones than newly diagnosed patients, suggesting clonal expansion. Preferential use of TRBV28, TRBJ1-2 and TRBJ2-5 was observed in persistent disease, whereas TRBV20-1 and TRBJ2-1 were favored in newly diagnosed disease. The authors noted that the small sample size was a limitation that may lower accuracy. Only the TCR beta chain was sequenced and analyzed. Only peripheral blood was studied, because thyroid tissue, the primary lesion, was inaccessible.

This sample's time point label indicates: newly diagnosed GD, antithyroid drugs for less than 3 months. RNA was extracted from PBMCs in TRIzol for both TCR sequencing and RNA sequencing. The diagnosis of Graves' disease was made according to American Thyroid Association guidelines. The patients came from an endocrinology department in Xi'an, China. Each patient gave about 10 milliliters of peripheral blood, collected in an EDTA anticoagulant tube. Ficoll Paque Plus density gradient separation was used to isolate PBMCs, and no further T cell sorting was done. RNA quality was checked with an Agilent 2100 Bioanalyzer and agarose gel, and concentration with a NanoDrop 2000. Points on this clonotype: Its recognized antigen is unknown. Nothing much larger sits one base from this clone, and base qualities are not available.

The receptor library was made with multiplex PCR. This sample was sequenced with an Illumina HiSeq 4000. To build TCR beta libraries, CDR3 regions were amplified by Arm-PCR using iRepertoire HTBI primers. Before sequencing, the PCR products underwent gel purification. Under the source paper's analysis protocol: Gene usage analysis of CDR3 amino acid clonotypes relied on the approximately 62 TRBV and 14 TRBJ segments identified across samples. COPE and FqMerger were used to merge filtered high-quality paired reads into contigs. Contigs were aligned with BLAST to IMGT TRBV, TRBD and TRBJ reference genes, and CDR3 was defined per IMGT. Any clonotype with a frequency above 0.1% was classified as a highly expanded clone. Shannon entropy served as the measure of repertoire diversity, while the Gini coefficient captured V-J evenness. A clonotype found in more than one individual was treated as public. TCRdb's own reprocessing of the public reads used fastp at Q25 and MiXCR and kept productive beta chains. Records with the same CDR3 protein are collapsed into one entry carrying the most frequent genes and DNA. These V and J calls rely on TCRdb rather than the paper's analysis. For this sample there are 300,000 to 400,000 distinct CDR3 sequences; roughly 18% appear just once. In total, the top ten clones hold about 40% of the sample.

The V gene is TRBV2 and the J gene is TRBJ2-1, with TRBD2 matching 13 junction bases. Sequencing was performed on peripheral blood mononuclear cells (PBMCs), taken at new diagnosis, from a patient treated with antithyroid drugs. This clonotype was obtained from a female donor with Graves disease. This receptor carries the CDR3 CASRRPGTSGIYNEQFF. Here is the DNA: TGTGCCAGCAGACGACCCGGGACTAGCGGGATCTACAATGAGCAGTTCTTC. With the portions outside the CDR3 filled from the reference TRBV2 and TRBJ2-1 genes, the complete variable region becomes EPEVTQTPSHQVTQMGQEVILRCVPISNHLYFYWYRQILGQKVEFLVSFYNNEISEKSEIFDDQFSVERPDGSNFTLKIRSTKLEDSAMYFCASRRPGTSGIYNEQFFGPGTRLTVL.